Below, one T cell receptor (beta chain) is given with its context. Unmatched junction bases numbered 3, after V lost 7 bases and J lost 4 bases. The CDR3 sequence is 12 residues long. The germline V gene has CDR1 SQVTM and CDR2 ANQGSEA. Clones were sequenced by immunoSEQ multiplex PCR, and TCRdb holds only the in-frame ones, with some missing. Here the sample spans a few million clones, just over 90% being singletons. This record belongs to a study of shared clonotypes between healthy human individuals. This receptor was identified in a man younger than 30 in good health. Some clones in this sample may be carry-over from other donors' samples. The chain carries TRBV29-1 and TRBJ1-1, with 10 bases lining up with TRBD1. Sequencing used naive CD4+ T cells from PBMCs. Subset here: CD45RA+ positively selected. In DNA form, the CDR3 reads TGCAGCGGCTGGACAGGGGGCACTGAAGCTTTCTTT. It yields the protein CSGWTGGTEAFF. The variable domain in full, completed from reference TRBV29-1 and TRBJ1-1, reads SAVISQKPSRDICQRGTSLTIQCQVDSQVTMMFWYRQQPGQSLTLIATANQGSEATYESGFVIDKFPISRPNLTFSTLTVSNMSPEDSSIYLCSGWTGGTEAFFGQGTRLTVV.